This is a list of T cell receptor beta chains from one sample in a study of shared clonotypes between healthy human individuals. Some clones are missing from TCRdb's copy, which holds only in-frame ones; the method was immunoSEQ multiplex PCR. Of around 2.1 million clones in the sample, just over 90% are singletons; the top ten hold 1.5% to 2%. The specimen sequenced was naive CD8+ T cells from PBMCs. The receptors were gathered from a man in his late teens or twenties in good health. Some clones in this sample may be carry-over from other donors' samples. CDR3s include the opening cysteine and the closing phenylalanine or tryptophan. The D gene is left open where the match is weak. Size is stated for part of the rows, as once, few or many counts, or as a class when the clone is expanded.

D gene,clone size,V gene,J gene,CDR3 protein,CDR3 DNA
TRBD1,-,TRBV27,TRBJ1-1,CASRDRDSFAEAFF,TGTGCCAGCAGGGATCGGGACAGTTTTGCTGAAGCTTTCTTT
TRBD2,-,TRBV19,TRBJ2-3,CASSIDLETSATDTQYF,TGTGCCAGTAGTATAGATCTGGAGACTAGCGCAACAGATACGCAGTATTTT
TRBD2,-,TRBV7-3,TRBJ2-2,CASSTQTGGTGELFF,TGTGCCAGCAGCACACAAACGGGAGGAACCGGGGAGCTGTTTTTT
-,few,TRBV28,TRBJ1-1,CASRTPGGTEAFF,TGTGCCAGCAGGACCCCCGGTGGCACTGAAGCTTTCTTT
TRBD1,-,TRBV28,TRBJ2-7,CASRRTGLTYEQYF,TGTGCCAGCAGACGGACAGGGCTGACCTACGAGCAGTACTTC
TRBD2,-,TRBV7-9,TRBJ2-7,CASSLQSGGLYEQYF,TGTGCCAGCAGCCTTCAATCGGGAGGGCTCTACGAGCAGTACTTC
-,-,TRBV7-9,TRBJ2-5,CAIDKEELLKETQYF,TGTGCCATCGACAAGGAGGAGCTGCTCAAAGAGACCCAGTACTTC
-,-,TRBV4-1,TRBJ1-1,CASSRPAGGEWTEAFF,TGCGCCAGCAGCCGACCAGCCGGGGGGGAGTGGACTGAAGCTTTCTTT
TRBD1,-,TRBV28,TRBJ2-7,CASTLERDSTYEQYF,TGTGCCAGCACCTTAGAACGGGACAGCACCTACGAGCAGTACTTC
-,-,TRBV27,TRBJ2-1,CASSLPSSYNEQFF,TGTGCCAGCAGTTTACCGAGCTCCTACAATGAGCAGTTCTTC
TRBD2,-,TRBV15,TRBJ2-5,CATSRGLAGAPETQYF,TGTGCCACCAGCAGGGGACTAGCGGGAGCCCCAGAGACCCAGTACTTC
TRBD1,once,TRBV19,TRBJ2-7,CASSMGQGGYEQYF,TGTGCCAGTAGTATGGGACAGGGGGGCTACGAGCAGTACTTC
-,-,TRBV6-5,TRBJ2-7,CASSPLSTYEQYF,TGTGCCAGCAGCCCCCTCTCTACCTACGAGCAGTACTTC
-,-,TRBV4-2,TRBJ1-1,CASKLNVETEAFF,TGTGCCAGCAAGCTCAACGTAGAAACTGAAGCTTTCTTT